A selection of T cell receptor beta chains follows, all from one sample in a study of blood T cell repertoires in COVID-19. Assay: immunoSEQ multiplex PCR; the TCRdb copy retains only in-frame clones and omits some. Seen here are a few hundred thousand clones, approximately 84% observed once, and the top ten hold less than 10%. The sequenced sample consisted of peripheral blood. All receptors come from a human donor in a cohort sampled during active COVID-19. Both conserved end residues are part of each CDR3. The order of the fields is V gene, clone size, J gene, CDR3 length, D gene, CDR3 DNA, CDR3 protein. A D gene is named only where the DNA matches it firmly. Clone size is stated in some rows and not others, as once, few, many or a class when expanded.

TRBV2	few	TRBJ1-2	13	-	TGTGCCAGCAAGGGGCAGGGAGGTTTCGGCTACACCTTC	CASKGQGGFGYTF
TRBV29-1	-	TRBJ2-1	14	-	TGCAGCGTGAGGGGGGGAGAATCCTACAATGAGCAGTTCTTC	CSVRGGESYNEQFF
TRBV28	-	TRBJ2-3	17	TRBD1	TGTGCCAGCAGTTTAAAATGGACAGGGTTTCGCACAGATACGCAGTATTTT	CASSLKWTGFRTDTQYF
TRBV5-6	-	TRBJ1-6	12	-	TGTGCCAGCAGCCTCAGCGGGTCACCCCTCCACTTT	CASSLSGSPLHF
TRBV6-2/TRBV6-3	-	TRBJ2-7	13	TRBD2	TGTGCCAGCAGTCGCGGGGGCTCCTACGAGCAGTACTTC	CASSRGGSYEQYF
TRBV6-5	-	TRBJ1-5	15	-	TGTGCCAGCAGTTACCTGGCAAATAGCAATCAGCCCCAGCATTTT	CASSYLANSNQPQHF
TRBV5-4	few	TRBJ2-7	12	-	TGTGCCAGCAGCCGGGACATCTACGAGCAGTACTTC	CASSRDIYEQYF
TRBV7-9	-	TRBJ1-1	17	-	TGTGCCAGCAGCTCGGTTGGAGGGAGTAAAGCGCGCACTGAAGCTTTCTTT	CASSSVGGSKARTEAFF
TRBV5-4	-	TRBJ2-3	13	-	TGTGCCAGCAGCCCCAACCTTGAGGATACGCAGTATTTT	CASSPNLEDTQYF
TRBV3-1/TRBV3-2	once	TRBJ1-1	17	-	TGTGCCAGCAGCCAATCGCCCGCAGGGGCTTGGGACACTGAAGCTTTCTTT	CASSQSPAGAWDTEAFF
TRBV2	-	TRBJ2-1	15	TRBD1	TGTGCCGCCAGGGGGTCCTTAAACTCCTACAATGAGCAGTTCTTC	CAARGSLNSYNEQFF
TRBV12-3/TRBV12-4	-	TRBJ1-1	13	-	TGTGCCAGCAGTTTACTCCCGAACACTGAAGCTTTCTTT	CASSLLPNTEAFF
TRBV19	-	TRBJ2-5	15	-	TGTGCCAGTAGTCTCTTTCGGCAGGCCCAAGAGACCCAGTACTTC	CASSLFRQAQETQYF
TRBV5-1	once	TRBJ1-1	13	TRBD1	TGCGCCAGCGGGCGGACAGGGGACACTGAAGCTTTCTTT	CASGRTGDTEAFF
TRBV6-5	few	TRBJ1-1	14	-	TGTGCCAGCAGGCGAACAGGAGTCAACACTGAAGCTTTCTTT	CASRRTGVNTEAFF
TRBV6-5	many	TRBJ1-4	15	-	TGTGCCAGCAGACTCACCTCCGCAACTAATGAAAAACTGTTTTTT	CASRLTSATNEKLFF
TRBV27	once	TRBJ2-7	11	-	TGTGCCACCGGGACTTACTACGAGCAGTACTTC	CATGTYYEQYF
TRBV6-6	-	TRBJ1-1	16	-	TGTGCCAGCAGTTTCCCCTTATTGAACATGAACACTGAAGCTTTCTTT	CASSFPLLNMNTEAFF
TRBV27	-	TRBJ1-6	14	TRBD1	TGTGCCAGCAGTCTGGACAGGGCCAGGTCACCCCTCCACTTT	CASSLDRARSPLHF
TRBV7-6	-	TRBJ2-1	16	TRBD2	TGTGCCAGCAGCGCGGGGACTAGCGGAGTGGGCAATGAGCAGTTCTTC	CASSAGTSGVGNEQFF
TRBV5-1	-	TRBJ1-1	15	TRBD1	TGCGCCAGCAGTACAGGGGGAAAGGGGAACACTGAAGCTTTCTTT	CASSTGGKGNTEAFF
TRBV6-2/TRBV6-3	-	TRBJ2-2	17	TRBD2	TGTGCCAGCAGTTCCGCTGGTCTAGCGGGAAACACCGGGGAGCTGTTTTTT	CASSSAGLAGNTGELFF
TRBV2	many	TRBJ1-2	16	TRBD1	TGTGCCAGCAGCGAACCGGGACAGGGTATCGTCTATGGCTACACCTTC	CASSEPGQGIVYGYTF
TRBV4-2	-	TRBJ2-4	14	TRBD2	TGTGCCAGCAGCCAAGAAGCGGGGTACTACATTCAGTACTTC	CASSQEAGYYIQYF
TRBV2	many	TRBJ2-7	15	-	TGTGCCAGCAAGCCGGGAACCTTGGATCTACTAGGGCAGTACTTC	CASKPGTLDLLGQYF
TRBV19	-	TRBJ1-2	16	-	TGTGCCAGTAGTAAAGACCTATATTCTCCGAACTATGGCTACACCTTC	CASSKDLYSPNYGYTF
TRBV28	-	TRBJ2-7	15	-	TGTGCCAGCAGTACCTTTAAGAGGAGCTCCTACGAGCAGTACTTC	CASSTFKRSSYEQYF
TRBV10-3	-	TRBJ1-1	18	-	TGTGCCATCAGTTCCCCCGGGGGGACCCCCACGGGGGGCACTGAAGCTTTCTTT	CAISSPGGTPTGGTEAFF
TRBV28	-	TRBJ2-2	16	-	TGTGCCAGCAGTTTATCAGGCAGCCCGAACACCGGGGAGCTGTTTTTT	CASSLSGSPNTGELFF
TRBV7-6	-	TRBJ2-1	19	-	TGTGCCAGCAGCCACCGCGGCGGATCTCGACCTCCCTCCGCCAATGAGCAGTTCTTC	CASSHRGGSRPPSANEQFF